The 31 T cell receptor beta chains below all came from one sample that was sequenced in a study of identifying expanded T cells in peripheral blood. The method was immunoSEQ multiplex PCR; TCRdb's version includes in-frame clones alone and lacks a portion of them. The table has about 100,000 clones, approximately 83% seen once. Sequenced sample: blood. The receptors derive from a person between 18 and 75 years old in good health.

The genes are TRBV5-1 and TRBJ1-2, with 7 nucleotides matching TRBD1. Germline V gene sequence: CDR1 SGHRS, CDR2 YFSETQ. The J segment lost 2 bases and the V segment lost 4 bases, leaving 2 bases of the junction unmatched. The CDR3 contains 13 residues. The CDR3 protein is CASSQGGNYGYTF. The CDR3 coding sequence is TGCGCCAGCAGCCAGGGGGGAAACTATGGCTACACCTTC. The variable domain in full, with the rest retrieved from reference TRBV5-1 and TRBJ1-2, is KAGVTQTPRYLIKTRGQQVTLSCSPISGHRSVSWYQQTPGQGLQFLFEYFSETQRNKGNFPGRFSGRQFSNSRSEMNVSTLELGDSALYLCASSQGGNYGYTFGSGTRLTVV.

The J gene is TRBJ2-2, the V gene TRBV30; a weak D match, TRBD2 (6 bases). The CDR3 loop spans 15 amino acids. V was shortened by 0 bases and J by 4 bases, with 12 bases between the two germline ends. The germline CDR1 and CDR2 sequences are GTSNPN and SVGIG (reference sequence). In DNA, the CDR3 is TGTGCCTGGAGTGTGGGAGGTGGTGGCACCGGGGAGCTGTTTTTT. Amino acid sequence: CAWSVGGGGTGELFF.

The CDR3 loop reads CASSRGRDRGRGADGYTF. CDR3 bases: TGTGCCAGCAGTAGGGGCCGGGACAGGGGGCGCGGAGCGGATGGCTACACCTTC. The V gene is TRBV2, the J gene TRBJ1-2; 12 nucleotides match TRBD1. V shed 5 bases and J 6 bases; nucleotides not matched to a gene: 16. This CDR3 is built from 18 residues. Germline CDR1 SNHLY, CDR2 FYNNEI.

This chain uses TRBV5-1 with TRBJ2-2; D might be TRBD1 (7 bases). From germline, CDR1 is SGHRS and CDR2 YFSETQ. This CDR3 region has 15 residues. V was clipped by 3 bases and J by 5 bases, with 14 bases between them. CDR3 DNA: TGCGCCAGCAGCTCATTTTCAGGGGGGACCGGGGAGCTGTTTTTT. This codes for CASSSFSGGTGELFF.

This sequence joins TRBV11-3 and TRBJ1-1; D is perhaps TRBD1 (6 bases). V lost 5 bases and J 3 bases, leaving 13 bases between the germline ends. There are 14 residues in the CDR3. Germline CDR1 SGHNT, CDR2 YENEEA. CDR3 DNA: TGTGCCAGCAGCGTACAGGGATGGGACACTGAAGCTTTCTTT. Protein: CASSVQGWDTEAFF.

In this sample, this clone turned up a few times. The chain couples TRBV2 to TRBJ1-1, with D unresolved. Germline V gives CDR1 SNHLY, CDR2 FYNNEI. The CDR3 covers 11 residues. V lost 8 bases to trimming and J lost 11 bases, with 15 bases between them. This CDR3 is CASYLLATAFF. The DNA for the CDR3 is TGTGCCAGCTACCTACTCGCTACCGCTTTCTTT.

The chain's CDR3 is CASSFGQFYEQYF. DNA of the CDR3: TGTGCCAGCAGCTTCGGGCAGTTCTACGAGCAGTACTTC. The rearrangement joins TRBV7-2 to TRBJ2-7, with no clear D. With 3 bases removed from V and 3 bases from J, the gap between germline ends came to 9 bases. The CDR3 is 13 residues long. CDR1 is SGHTA and CDR2 is FQGNSA in the germline V gene.

The chain employs TRBV4-3 and TRBJ2-1; D gene unclear. V lost 1 base and J 9 bases, leaving 7 bases between the germline ends. CDR1 LGHNA and CDR2 YSLEER come from the germline V gene. The CDR3 is made up of 12 amino acids. CDR3 bases: TGCGCCAGCAGCCAAGGAGTGGGTGAGCAGTTCTTC. It specifies CASSQGVGEQFF.

The gene calls are TRBV6-6 and TRBJ2-2; D possibly corresponds to TRBD1 (6 bases). The CDR3 spans 13 residues. V gave up 6 bases and J gave up 1 base, with 6 bases separating them. Germline V lookup: CDR1 MNHNY, CDR2 SVGAGI (reference sequence). CDR3 residues: CASRQGNTGELFF. The CDR3 DNA sequence: TGTGCCAGCAGACAGGGGAACACCGGGGAGCTGTTTTTT.

The chain is built from TRBV6-4 and TRBJ2-1, with D perhaps TRBD1 (6 bases). The V and J ends lost 2 bases and 7 bases respectively, with 12 bases between them. Germline V gene data show CDR1 as MRHNA and CDR2 as SNTAGT. This CDR3 region has 14 residues. The CDR3 loop is CASSDTDRNNEQFF. CDR3 DNA: TGTGCCAGCAGTGACACGGACAGAAATAATGAGCAGTTCTTC.

This rearrangement joins TRBV7-2 to TRBJ1-2, with a weak D call TRBD1 (5 bases). CDR1 is SGHTA, CDR2 FQGNSA, per germline. Trimming pared 3 bases from V and 7 bases from J, leaving 15 bases between. The CDR3 totals 14 residues. The CDR3 DNA reads as TGTGCCAGCAGCTTGAGACAGCTGCATGGTGGCTACACCTTC. Protein product: CASSLRQLHGGYTF.

CDR3 nucleotide sequence: TGTGCCAGCAATCCCGCGGGGGCAGGCACAGATACGCAGTATTTT. Residues: CASNPAGAGTDTQYF. J is TRBJ2-3 and V is TRBV6-1; a possible D gene is TRBD2 (7 bases). Germline values: CDR1 MNHNS, CDR2 SASEGT. This CDR3 has 15 residues. The ends were cut back, 7 bases at V and 1 base at J, with 15 bases in the middle.

The genes are TRBV5-8 and TRBJ2-1; 11 positions match TRBD2. V gave up 0 bases and J gave up 4 bases; unmatched junction bases: 9. Germline values: CDR1 SGHTS, CDR2 YDEGEE. This CDR3 has 18 residues. Written as DNA, the CDR3 is TGTGCCAGCAGCTTGGTCGGGAGTAGCGGGGGGGCTTACAATGAGCAGTTCTTC. It encodes CASSLVGSSGGAYNEQFF.

This chain links TRBV7-2 with TRBJ2-5; D is unresolved. The CDR3 is made up of 14 amino acids. The germline V and J ends were trimmed by 0 bases and 5 bases, with 10 bases remaining between them. The germline V gene has CDR1 SGHTA and CDR2 FQGNSA. This CDR3 reads CASSLAAPRETQYF. The CDR3 bases are TGTGCCAGCAGCTTAGCGGCTCCTCGGGAGACCCAGTACTTC.

The chain is built from TRBV30 and TRBJ2-4; 7 nucleotides line up with TRBD2. The CDR3 is 15 amino acids. Germline V CDR1 and CDR2: GTSNPN, SVGIG (reference sequence). Trimming removed 1 base from V and 7 bases from J; junction bases left unmatched: 10. DNA for the CDR3: TGTGCCTGGAGTGGAGCGGGACGCCCACGGAACATTCAGTACTTC. This codes for CAWSGAGRPRNIQYF.

The CDR3 reads CASNLVRGSPNQPQHF. The CDR3 DNA sequence: TGTGCCAGTAATTTGGTCCGGGGCTCTCCCAATCAGCCCCAGCATTTT. The chain recombines TRBV19 with TRBJ1-5; possibly TRBD1 for D (5 bases). The V end was cut by 7 bases, the J end by 3 bases, with 19 bases between. The CDR3 extends over 16 amino acids. From germline, CDR1 is LNHDA and CDR2 SQIVND (reference sequence).

V is TRBV27 and J is TRBJ1-2; TRBD1 matches 7 bases. The ends lost 5 bases at V and 1 base at J; junction bases unmatched: 13. The CDR3 is 17 amino acids. The germline V gene encodes CDR1 MNHEY and CDR2 SMNVEV (reference sequence). Written as DNA, the CDR3 is TGTGCCAGCAGTCCCTGGACAGGACCCGACTTTAACTATGGCTACACCTTC. Translation gives CASSPWTGPDFNYGYTF.

This clone was seen a single time. The chain is built from TRBV18 and TRBJ1-1; D may be TRBD1 (5 bases). Deletions cut 10 bases from V and 1 base from J, with 13 bases between. Germline CDR1 and CDR2: KGHSH and LQKENI. The CDR3 has 13 residues. The CDR3 reads CATQTGPNTEAFF. In nucleotides, the CDR3 is TGTGCCACACAAACAGGACCGAACACTGAAGCTTTCTTT.

The chain employs TRBV6-6 and TRBJ1-2; D call uncertain. Germline V gene lookup returns CDR1 MNHNY and CDR2 SVGAGI (reference sequence). The V end lost 1 base, the J end lost 6 bases, and 15 bases lay between the germline ends. The CDR3 spans 15 residues. The CDR3 nucleotides are TGTGCCAGCAGTTACTTCACATCTACTCAAGATGGCTACACCTTC. Its translation: CASSYFTSTQDGYTF.

A few counts support this clone. In DNA, the CDR3 is TGTGCCAGTTCTCCGGGCGCCGATTCACCCCTCCACTTT. Its protein product is CASSPGADSPLHF. The chain couples TRBV7-2 to TRBJ1-6, with D unclear. The CDR3 length is 13 residues. Per germline, CDR1 SGHTA and CDR2 FQGNSA. V lost 9 bases and J lost 8, with 14 bases in between.

The chain carries TRBV6-6 and TRBJ1-5, with D unresolved. CDR1 is MNHNY, CDR2 SVGAGI, per germline (reference sequence). V gave up 4 bases and J gave up 6 bases, with 16 bases separating them. CDR3 length equals 15 residues. The CDR3 here is CASSSDLGYRQPQHF. The DNA for the CDR3 is TGTGCCAGCAGTTCTGATCTGGGTTATCGTCAGCCCCAGCATTTT.

The chain recombines TRBV30 with TRBJ1-5; D is uncertain. The CDR3 runs to 13 residues. Germline CDR1 and CDR2: GTSNPN and SVGIG (reference sequence). Trimming stripped 1 base from V and 9 bases from J, with 13 bases between. CDR3: CAWSGSDERPQHF. The CDR3 nucleotides are TGTGCCTGGAGTGGTTCGGATGAGAGGCCCCAGCATTTT.

The genes are TRBV4-3 and TRBJ1-2, with D maybe TRBD1 (5 bases). The CDR3 consists of 14 residues. V lost 0 bases and J 7 bases, leaving 12 bases between the germline ends. The germline gives CDR1 LGHNA, CDR2 YSLEER. This CDR3 reads CASSQDQGRSGYTF. The CDR3 DNA reads as TGCGCCAGCAGCCAAGATCAGGGCCGGTCTGGCTACACCTTC.

Only a few counts were recorded for this clone. The rearrangement links TRBV5-6 to TRBJ2-7; a possible D gene is TRBD2 (6 bases). The germline V gene has CDR1 SGHDT and CDR2 YYEEEE. Between the trimmed V and J ends, which lost 7 bases and 5 bases, there was a span of 19 bases. The CDR3 loop spans 14 amino acids. CDR3 protein: CASGGWGESDEQYF. For the CDR3, the DNA is TGTGCCAGCGGCGGGTGGGGGGAGTCTGACGAGCAGTACTTC.

Only one count was recorded for this clone. CDR3 protein: CASSLGPGTLNQPQHF. As DNA, the CDR3 is TGCGCCAGCAGCTTGGGTCCCGGGACCCTAAATCAGCCCCAGCATTTT. The chain uses TRBV5-1 and TRBJ1-5; tentatively, D is TRBD1 (5 bases). Germline V gene lookup returns CDR1 SGHRS and CDR2 YFSETQ. Trimming took off 0 bases at V and 4 bases at J, with 14 bases between the two ends. This CDR3 is built from 16 residues.

This chain joins TRBV27 and TRBJ1-2; D uncertain. This CDR3 is built from 14 residues. The germline V gene encodes CDR1 MNHEY and CDR2 SMNVEV (reference sequence). V was trimmed by 5 bases and J by 6 bases, leaving 16 bases between them. CDR3 nucleotides: TGTGCCAGCAGTAGCGTCGAACCCAGAAATGGCTACACCTTC. It encodes CASSSVEPRNGYTF.

The chain joins TRBV6-5 to TRBJ1-3, with 7 nucleotides matching TRBD1. The CDR3 runs to 15 residues. The V segment lost 5 bases and the J segment 1 base; nucleotides outside the gene matches: 5. Germline loops: CDR1 MNHEY, CDR2 SVGAGI. The CDR3 sequence: CASSRRDSSGNTIYF. As DNA, the CDR3 is TGTGCCAGCAGTCGCCGGGACAGTTCTGGAAACACCATATATTTT.

V usage is TRBV5-5 and J usage is TRBJ1-2, with 7 bases lining up with TRBD1. The V gene's germline CDR1 is SGHKS and CDR2 YYEKEE (reference sequence). The V gene end was trimmed by 4 bases and the J gene end by 3 bases; junction bases not matched to a gene: 6. This CDR3 contains 14 residues. CDR3 bases: TGTGCCAGCAGCCTCTTCGACAGGGACTATGGCTACACCTTC. Translation: CASSLFDRDYGYTF.

The chain employs TRBV18 and TRBJ1-1, with D uncertain. Germline values: CDR1 KGHSH, CDR2 LQKENI. CDR3 length equals 12 residues. Trimming removed 8 bases from V and 1 base from J, with 8 bases in between. The CDR3: CASALSNTEAFF. The CDR3 nucleotides are TGTGCCAGCGCCTTATCGAACACTGAAGCTTTCTTT.

The DNA for the CDR3 is TGTGCCAGCAGCTTACCAGGGCACTATCAGCCCCAGCATTTT. Its protein is CASSLPGHYQPQHF. This chain links TRBV7-4 with TRBJ1-5; D is perhaps TRBD1 (5 bases). The CDR3 is 14 amino acids. Per the germline V gene, CDR1 is SGHVT and CDR2 is SQSDAQ. The V end lost 2 bases, the J end lost 5 bases, and 10 bases lay between the germline ends.

The table lists this clone with a count of one. The V gene is TRBV25-1, the J gene TRBJ1-2, with D possibly being TRBD1 (5 bases). Trimming removed 1 base from V and 14 bases from J, with 17 bases in between. In germline, CDR1 is MGHDK, CDR2 SYGVNS. The CDR3 runs 13 residues. The CDR3: CASSESRGVRQTF. CDR3 DNA: TGTGCCAGCAGTGAATCCAGAGGGGTACGGCAAACCTTC.